The present TCR beta chain was sequenced within a study of tumor-infiltrating lymphocytes in primary liver carcinoma. About the study: Surgical resection was used to treat these primary liver carcinoma patients. The study, taken as a whole, reports: Compared with blood, tumor repertoires held significantly more in their top 250 clones.

Constant-region priming of about 500 ng total RNA yielded TCR beta cDNA. Slightly modified ARM-PCR served as the procedure for the TCR beta libraries. These libraries came from three rounds of nested multiplex PCR. TCRdb re-analysed the multiplex PCR reads in MiXCR, keeping a single row per CDR3 protein. In the table there are about 310,000 distinct CDR3 sequences, less than 75% of which are singletons. In its sample, this clonotype was seen a few times. Its antigen remains unidentified. Out of unsorted whole blood came the blood RNA, and germline DNA was extracted as well. Chronic HBV infection, which was untreated, was present in the patients. This receptor was obtained from a man in his forties or fifties with primary liver carcinoma and hepatitis B virus infection. Specimen: peripheral blood.

The CDR3 nucleotides are TGCAGTGCTAGAGCGGGATCCTACTATGAGCAGTACTTC. Translating gives CSARAGSYYEQYF. The chain has TRBV20-1 and TRBJ2-7; TRBD2 is a possible D gene (5 bases). CDR1 and CDR2 (germline): DFQATT, SNEGSKA (reference sequence). V dropped 1 base and J dropped 7 bases, with 14 bases sitting between them. CDR3 length equals 13 residues.